Presented here are 12 T cell receptor beta chains from one specimen sequenced in a study of shared clonotypes between healthy human individuals. Clones were sequenced by immunoSEQ multiplex PCR, and TCRdb holds only the in-frame ones, with some missing. Seen here are over 1.4 million clones, about 96% observed once, and the top ten hold about 1.2%. Sample: naive CD4+ T cells sorted from blood. Subset: CD45RA+ positively selected. The receptors were sampled from a man between 25 and 39 years old in good health.

As to this clone: The same CDR3 also results from other DNA sequences found in this sample. The chain combines TRBV2 with TRBJ2-1; maybe TRBD1 (6 bases). CDR3 length: 15 residues. Germline V gene data show CDR1 as SNHLY and CDR2 as FYNNEI. Trimming took 7 bases from V and 5 from J, leaving 18 bases between them. The CDR3, as DNA: TGTGCCAGCAATACGGACAGAGCGCGCCACAATGAGCAGTTCTTC. Translated: CASNTDRARHNEQFF.

The chain recombines TRBV7-6 with TRBJ2-1, with a possible D match to TRBD2 (5 bases). Trimming cost V 2 bases and J 1 base, with 21 bases left between them. CDR3 length equals 19 residues. From germline, CDR1 is SGHVS and CDR2 FNYEAQ. The CDR3 sequence: CASSLRYAVSELSYNEQFF. In nucleotides, the CDR3 is TGTGCCAGCAGCTTACGGTATGCCGTTAGCGAGTTATCCTACAATGAGCAGTTCTTC.

This sequence joins TRBV5-4 and TRBJ2-5; a possible D gene is TRBD1 (6 bases). Trimming removed 0 bases at V and 1 base at J, with 7 bases between. CDR3 size: 14 residues. Looked up from germline, CDR1 is SGHNT and CDR2 is YYREEE (reference sequence). This CDR3 is CASSLATGQETQYF. CDR3 nucleotide sequence: TGTGCCAGCAGCTTGGCGACAGGCCAAGAGACCCAGTACTTC.

In this sample, this clone turned up once. The chain joins TRBV5-1 to TRBJ2-1; 8 bases agree with TRBD1. The CDR3 is 15 amino acids. The germline V gene has CDR1 SGHRS and CDR2 YFSETQ. V was pared by 4 bases and J by 3 bases, with 6 bases of the junction left unmatched. CDR3 protein: CASSITGGFYNEQFF. CDR3 nucleotides: TGCGCCAGCAGCATCACAGGGGGGTTCTACAATGAGCAGTTCTTC.

The V gene is TRBV14, the J gene TRBJ2-3; 7 bases match TRBD1. The J segment lost 0 bases and the V segment lost 0 bases, leaving 3 bases of the junction unmatched. The CDR3 length is 16 residues. Germline V CDR1 and CDR2: SGHDN, FVKESK. For the CDR3, the DNA is TGTGCCAGCAGCCAAGACAGGGGGTTTAGCACAGATACGCAGTATTTT. The encoded protein is CASSQDRGFSTDTQYF. Using reference TRBV14 and TRBJ2-3 for the parts outside the CDR3, the full variable domain is EAGVTQFPSHSVIEKGQTVTLRCDPISGHDNLYWYRRVMGKEIKFLLHFVKESKQDESGMPNNRFLAERTGGTYSTLKVQPAELEDSGVYFCASSQDRGFSTDTQYFGPGTRLTVL.

The chain couples TRBV4-3 to TRBJ2-3, with D unclear. The V gene's germline CDR1 is LGHNA and CDR2 YSLEER. Trimming pared 1 base from V and 7 bases from J, leaving 15 bases between. The CDR3 has 15 residues. CDR3 nucleotides: TGCGCCAGCAGCCAAGTAAGCCCCCCGCGGAATACGCAGTATTTT. It is translated as CASSQVSPPRNTQYF.

The chain recombines TRBV9 with TRBJ2-1; D uncertain. The CDR3 consists of 15 residues. CDR1 and CDR2 from the germline V gene are SGDLS and YYNGEE. Trimming shortened V by 0 bases and J by 5 bases, and 12 bases separated the two germline ends. This CDR3 reads CASSVGSGYNNEQFF. The CDR3 nucleotides read TGTGCCAGCAGCGTAGGGTCTGGCTATAACAATGAGCAGTTCTTC.

Of note for this clone: Other DNA sequences in the same sample also yield this CDR3. The chain has TRBV11-2 and TRBJ2-7; no definite D call. The CDR3 loop spans 13 amino acids. Germline V gene lookup returns CDR1 SGHAT and CDR2 FQNNGV. V was trimmed by 3 bases and J by 0 bases, leaving 6 bases between them. The DNA of the CDR3 is TGTGCCAGCAGCTTCGCAGACTCCTACGAGCAGTACTTC. Protein: CASSFADSYEQYF.

The chain is built from TRBV29-1 and TRBJ2-5; 9 bases agree with TRBD1. V lost 1 base and J lost 5; bases outside the gene matches: 11. The CDR3 covers 16 residues. Germline assignment: CDR1 SQVTM and CDR2 ANQGSEA. For the CDR3, the DNA is TGCAGCGTTGAAGTGGGAGGACAGGGGTCGCTTGAGACCCAGTACTTC. Translated, it gives CSVEVGGQGSLETQYF.

The chain couples TRBV19 to TRBJ2-1; D possibly uses TRBD1 or TRBD2 (5 bases each). Germline values: CDR1 LNHDA, CDR2 SQIVND (reference sequence). V gave up 8 bases and J gave up 1 base, with 24 bases separating them. This CDR3 contains 18 residues. DNA for the CDR3: TGTGCCAGTCGCCCTCCAGCCGGGACCATCCAATCCTACAATGAGCAGTTCTTC. As protein: CASRPPAGTIQSYNEQFF.

The V call is TRBV28, the J call TRBJ1-1; D uncertain. The germline V and J ends were trimmed by 6 bases and 1 base, with 15 bases remaining between them. Germline V CDR1 and CDR2: MDHEN, SYDVKM. This CDR3 comprises 15 residues. The CDR3 spells CASSLGRWGNTEAFF. CDR3 bases: TGTGCCAGCAGCCTAGGAAGATGGGGGAACACTGAAGCTTTCTTT.

The count of this clone is one. The rearrangement joins TRBV7-2 to TRBJ1-1; 10 bases align to TRBD1. The germline V gene encodes CDR1 SGHTA and CDR2 FQGNSA. The CDR3 covers 15 residues. After removal of 5 bases from V and 4 bases from J, the junction contained 7 bases not matched to a gene. The CDR3 sequence is CASSQTGTGVTEAFF. In DNA, the CDR3 is TGTGCCAGCAGCCAGACCGGGACAGGGGTCACTGAAGCTTTCTTT. Variable domain in full (rest from reference TRBV7-2 and TRBJ1-1): GAGVSQSPSNKVTEKGKDVELRCDPISGHTALYWYRQSLGQGLEFLIYFQGNSAPDKSGLPSDRFSAERTGGSVSTLTIQRTQQEDSAVYLCASSQTGTGVTEAFFGQGTRLTVV.